This TCR beta chain came from a study of blood T cells in healthy people across ages. Study results and caveats: Estimates drawn from one million T cells were deemed to understate diversity. TCR beta diversity tracked closely with naive T cell percentage. Both naive CD4+ cell counts and diversity were greater in long-lived donors than in aged donors.

This clonotype showed up many times. Its antigen remains unidentified. A sample-barcoded 5' primer and a J-beta primer mix were used in a second PCR of roughly 7 to 11 cycles. The authors tagged each cDNA molecule using a template-switch adaptor with 12 random nucleotides. TCRdb processed the 5' RACE reads anew with MiXCR; each CDR3 protein has one entry. The repertoire holds about 2 million distinct CDR3 sequences, with about 50% as singletons. This CDR3 is 14 amino acids long. CDR1 and CDR2 (germline): MNHEY, SVGAGI. V lost 6 bases and J lost 3; bases outside the gene matches: 7. This chain joins TRBV6-5 and TRBJ2-7, with 8 bases aligning to TRBD2. The sequenced sample consisted of blood. The sequence came from a woman between 40 and 50 years old in good health. The CDR3 bases are TGTGCCAGCAGCCCCTACAGCGGGAGCTACGAGCAGTACTTC. Its protein is CASSPYSGSYEQYF.